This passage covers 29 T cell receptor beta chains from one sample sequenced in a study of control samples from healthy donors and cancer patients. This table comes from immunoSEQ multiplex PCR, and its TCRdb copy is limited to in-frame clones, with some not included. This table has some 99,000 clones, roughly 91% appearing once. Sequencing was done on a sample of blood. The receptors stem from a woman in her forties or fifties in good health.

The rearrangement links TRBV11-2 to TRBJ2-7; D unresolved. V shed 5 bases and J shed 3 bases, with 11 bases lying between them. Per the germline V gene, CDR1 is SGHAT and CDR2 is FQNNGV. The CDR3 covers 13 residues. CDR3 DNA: TGTGCCAGCAGCCCCACCCCCAGCTACGAGCAGTACTTC. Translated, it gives CASSPTPSYEQYF.

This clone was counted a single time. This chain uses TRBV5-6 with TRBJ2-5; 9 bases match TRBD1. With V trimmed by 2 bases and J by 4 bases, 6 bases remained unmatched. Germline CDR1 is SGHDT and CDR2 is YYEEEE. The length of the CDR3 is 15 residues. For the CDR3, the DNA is TGTGCCAGCAGCTTCGGGACAGGGTCCCTAGAGACCCAGTACTTC. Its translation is CASSFGTGSLETQYF.

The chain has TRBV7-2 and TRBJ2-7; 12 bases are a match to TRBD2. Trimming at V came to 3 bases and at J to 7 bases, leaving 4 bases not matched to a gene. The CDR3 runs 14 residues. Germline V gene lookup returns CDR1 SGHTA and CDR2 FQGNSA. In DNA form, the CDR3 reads TGTGCCAGCAGCTTCCTAGCGGGAGGGCTAGAGCAGTACGTC. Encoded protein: CASSFLAGGLEQYV.

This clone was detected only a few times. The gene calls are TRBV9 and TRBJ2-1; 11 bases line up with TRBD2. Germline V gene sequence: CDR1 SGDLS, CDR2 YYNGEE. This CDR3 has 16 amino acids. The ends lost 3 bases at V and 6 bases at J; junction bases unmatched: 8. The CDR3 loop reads CASSAATSGGFNEQFF. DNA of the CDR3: TGTGCCAGCAGCGCAGCCACTAGCGGGGGTTTCAATGAGCAGTTCTTC. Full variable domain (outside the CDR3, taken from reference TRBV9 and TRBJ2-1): DSGVTQTPKHLITATGQRVTLRCSPRSGDLSVYWYQQSLDQGLQFLIQYYNGEERAKGNILERFSAQQFPDLHSELNLSSLELGDSALYFCASSAATSGGFNEQFFGPGTRLTVL.

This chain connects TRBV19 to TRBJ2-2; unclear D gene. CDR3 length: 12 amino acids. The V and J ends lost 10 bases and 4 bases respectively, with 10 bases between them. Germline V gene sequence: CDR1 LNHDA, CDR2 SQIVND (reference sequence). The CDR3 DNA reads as TGTGCCATCAACCCTGGCACCGGGGAGCTGTTTTTT. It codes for CAINPGTGELFF.

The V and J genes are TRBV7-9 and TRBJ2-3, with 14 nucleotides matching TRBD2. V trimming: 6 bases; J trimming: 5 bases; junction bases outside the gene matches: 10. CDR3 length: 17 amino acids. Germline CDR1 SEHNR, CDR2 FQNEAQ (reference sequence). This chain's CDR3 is CASRSGLAGAGIDTQYF. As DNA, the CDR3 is TGTGCCAGCAGATCGGGACTAGCGGGAGCGGGTATAGATACGCAGTATTTT.

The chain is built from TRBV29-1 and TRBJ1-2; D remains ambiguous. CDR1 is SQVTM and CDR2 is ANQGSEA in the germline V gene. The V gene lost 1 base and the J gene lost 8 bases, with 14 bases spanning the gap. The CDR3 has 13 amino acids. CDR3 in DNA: TGCAGCGTTGAAGCCCGGAGCGGAGACGGCTACACCTTC. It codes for CSVEARSGDGYTF.

CDR3 nucleotide sequence: TGTGCCAGCAGCCCGGGACTAGCGGGAGGGGGCGGGGAGCTGTTTTTT. Its translation: CASSPGLAGGGGELFF. The chain carries TRBV9 and TRBJ2-2; TRBD2 matches 16 bases. This CDR3 has 16 amino acids. J gave up 7 bases and V 4 bases, and 4 bases lay outside the gene matches. Germline V gene sequence: CDR1 SGDLS, CDR2 YYNGEE.

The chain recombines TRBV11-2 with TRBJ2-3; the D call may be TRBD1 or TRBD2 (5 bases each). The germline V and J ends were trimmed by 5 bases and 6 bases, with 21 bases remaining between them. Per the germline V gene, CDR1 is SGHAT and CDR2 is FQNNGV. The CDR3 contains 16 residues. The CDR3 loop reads CASSPRGRNLADTQYF. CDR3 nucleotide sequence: TGTGCCAGCAGCCCTCGGGGACGGAACTTAGCGGATACGCAGTATTTT.

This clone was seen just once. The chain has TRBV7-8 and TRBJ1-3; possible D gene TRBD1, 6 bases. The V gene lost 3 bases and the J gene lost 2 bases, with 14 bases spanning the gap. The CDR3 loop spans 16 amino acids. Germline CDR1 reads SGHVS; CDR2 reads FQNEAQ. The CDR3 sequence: CASSFVSGAPGNTIYF. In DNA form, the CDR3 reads TGTGCCAGCAGCTTTGTTTCAGGGGCGCCTGGAAACACCATATATTTT.

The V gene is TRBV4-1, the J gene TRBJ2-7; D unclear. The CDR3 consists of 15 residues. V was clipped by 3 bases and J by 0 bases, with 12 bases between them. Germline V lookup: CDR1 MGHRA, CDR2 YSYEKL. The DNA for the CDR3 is TGCGCCAGCAGCCAGACACCCACGAGCTCCTACGAGCAGTACTTC. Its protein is CASSQTPTSSYEQYF.

The CDR3 here is CASSFGGVGSADTQYF. DNA for the CDR3: TGTGCCAGCAGTTTTGGCGGGGTGGGCAGTGCAGATACGCAGTATTTT. This chain uses TRBV6-5 with TRBJ2-3; maybe TRBD2 (6 bases). The CDR3 spans 16 residues. Per germline, CDR1 MNHEY and CDR2 SVGAGI. V was cut by 4 bases and J by 4 bases, with 18 bases left in between.

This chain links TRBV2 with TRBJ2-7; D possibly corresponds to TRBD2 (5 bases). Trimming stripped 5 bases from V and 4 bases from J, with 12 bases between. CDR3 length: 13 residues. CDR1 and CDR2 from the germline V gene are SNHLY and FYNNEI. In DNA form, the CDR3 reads TGTGCCAGCAGTCGAGGGCAGCTGTACGAGCAGTACGTC. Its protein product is CASSRGQLYEQYV.

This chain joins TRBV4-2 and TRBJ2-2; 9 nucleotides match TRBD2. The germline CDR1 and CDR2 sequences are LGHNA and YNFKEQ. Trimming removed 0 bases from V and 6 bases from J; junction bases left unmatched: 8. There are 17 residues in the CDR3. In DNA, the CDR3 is TGTGCCAGCAGCCAAGATTTGGCGGGGGGGCGAGCCGGGGAGCTGTTTTTT. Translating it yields CASSQDLAGGRAGELFF.

CDR3 in DNA: TGTGCCAGAGGAGGCTGGACTGGGGCCAACGTCCTGACTTTC. This gives the protein CARGGWTGANVLTF. This rearrangement joins TRBV7-3 to TRBJ2-6, with D possibly TRBD2 on 5 matching bases. Germline-derived CDR1 and CDR2 are SGHTA and FQGTGA. V dropped 9 bases and J dropped 2 bases, with 11 bases sitting between them. This CDR3 spans 14 amino acids.

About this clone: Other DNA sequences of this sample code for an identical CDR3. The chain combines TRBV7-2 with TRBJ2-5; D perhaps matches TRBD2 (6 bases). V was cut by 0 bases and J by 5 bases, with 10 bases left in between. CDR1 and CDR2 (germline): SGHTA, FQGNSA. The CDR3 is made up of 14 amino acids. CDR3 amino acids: CASSLAGGGETQYF. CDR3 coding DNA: TGTGCCAGCAGCTTAGCGGGGGGAGGTGAGACCCAGTACTTC.

The CDR3 reads CASTRRGYTLQPQHF. The DNA of the CDR3 is TGTGCCAGCACACGGAGAGGGTACACTCTTCAGCCCCAGCATTTT. V usage is TRBV2 and J usage is TRBJ1-5, with D uncertain. The CDR3 sequence is 15 residues long. V gave up 7 bases and J gave up 6 bases, with 19 bases separating them. The V gene's germline CDR1 is SNHLY and CDR2 FYNNEI.

CDR3 protein: CASGLGGAGELFF. CDR3 coding DNA: TGTGCTAGTGGTTTGGGGGGGGCCGGGGAGCTGTTTTTT. The chain carries TRBV12-5 and TRBJ2-2; tentative D call: TRBD2 (6 bases). From germline, CDR1 is LGHNT and CDR2 FRNRAP. V lost 1 base and J 6 bases, leaving 6 bases between the germline ends. This CDR3 has 13 amino acids.

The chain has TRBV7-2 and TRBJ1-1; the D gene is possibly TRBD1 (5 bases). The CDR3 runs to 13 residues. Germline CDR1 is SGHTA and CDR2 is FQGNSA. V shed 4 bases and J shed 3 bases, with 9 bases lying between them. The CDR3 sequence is CASSWQGYTEAFF. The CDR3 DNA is TGTGCCAGCAGCTGGCAGGGTTACACTGAAGCTTTCTTT.

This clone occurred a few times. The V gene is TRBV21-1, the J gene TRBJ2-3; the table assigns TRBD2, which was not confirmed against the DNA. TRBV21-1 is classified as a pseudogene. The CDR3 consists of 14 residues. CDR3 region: CARVPGLATDTQYF. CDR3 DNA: TGTGCCAGGGTTCCGGGACTAGCGACGGATACGCAGTATTTT.

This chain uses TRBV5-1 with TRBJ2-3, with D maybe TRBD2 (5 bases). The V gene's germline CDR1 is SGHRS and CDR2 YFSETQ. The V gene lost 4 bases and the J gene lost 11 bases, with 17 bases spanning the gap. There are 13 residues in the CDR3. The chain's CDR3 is CASSLEGGGEQYF. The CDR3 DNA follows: TGCGCCAGCAGCCTAGAGGGTGGTGGGGAGCAGTATTTT.

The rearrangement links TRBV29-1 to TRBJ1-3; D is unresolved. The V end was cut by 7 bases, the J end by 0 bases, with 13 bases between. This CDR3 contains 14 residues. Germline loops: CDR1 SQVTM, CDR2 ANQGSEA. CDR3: CSGKVPSSGNTIYF. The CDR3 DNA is TGCAGCGGGAAAGTACCGAGCTCTGGAAACACCATATATTTT.

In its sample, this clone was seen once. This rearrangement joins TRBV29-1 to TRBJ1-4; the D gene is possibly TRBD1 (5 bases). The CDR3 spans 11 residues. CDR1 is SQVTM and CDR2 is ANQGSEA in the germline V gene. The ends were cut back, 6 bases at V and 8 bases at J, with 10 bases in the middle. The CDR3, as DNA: TGCAGCGTGCGGAGGGGCGAAAAACTGTTTTTT. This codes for CSVRRGEKLFF.

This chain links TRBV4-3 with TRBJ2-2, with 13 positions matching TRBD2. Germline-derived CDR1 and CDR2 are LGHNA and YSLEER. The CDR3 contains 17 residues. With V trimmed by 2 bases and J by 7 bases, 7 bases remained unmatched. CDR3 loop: CASSQWTSGSSGGELFF. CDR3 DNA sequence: TGCGCCAGCAGCCAATGGACTAGCGGGAGCTCGGGCGGGGAGCTGTTTTTT.

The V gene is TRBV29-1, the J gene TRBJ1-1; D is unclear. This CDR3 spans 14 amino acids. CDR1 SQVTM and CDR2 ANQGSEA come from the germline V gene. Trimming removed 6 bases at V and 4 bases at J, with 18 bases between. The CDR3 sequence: CSVAKEIGSTEAFF. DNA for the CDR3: TGCAGCGTCGCCAAGGAAATAGGGAGCACTGAAGCTTTCTTT.

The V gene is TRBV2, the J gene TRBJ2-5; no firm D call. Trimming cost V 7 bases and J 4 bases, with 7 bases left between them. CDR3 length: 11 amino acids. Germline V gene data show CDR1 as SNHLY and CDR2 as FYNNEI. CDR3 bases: TGTGCCAGCACCGTTGGAGAGACCCAGTACTTC. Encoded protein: CASTVGETQYF.

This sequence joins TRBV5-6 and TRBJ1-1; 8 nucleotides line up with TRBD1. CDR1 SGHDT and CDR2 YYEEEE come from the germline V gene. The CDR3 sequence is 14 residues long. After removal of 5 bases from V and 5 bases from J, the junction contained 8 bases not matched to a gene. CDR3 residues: CASRKDRGWTEAFF. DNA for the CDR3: TGTGCCAGCAGAAAAGACAGGGGTTGGACTGAAGCTTTCTTT.

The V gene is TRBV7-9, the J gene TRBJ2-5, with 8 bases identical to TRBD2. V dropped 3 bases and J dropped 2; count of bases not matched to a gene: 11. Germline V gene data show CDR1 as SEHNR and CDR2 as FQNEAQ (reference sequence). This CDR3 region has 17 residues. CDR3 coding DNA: TGTGCCAGCAGCTTTACCGGGACTAGAATTGGGCAAGAGACCCAGTACTTC. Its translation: CASSFTGTRIGQETQYF.

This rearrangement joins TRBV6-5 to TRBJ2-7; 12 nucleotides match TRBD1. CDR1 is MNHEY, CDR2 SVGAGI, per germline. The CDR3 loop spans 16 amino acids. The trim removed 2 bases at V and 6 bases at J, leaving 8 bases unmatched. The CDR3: CASSYGRDRGPGEQYF. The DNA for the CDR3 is TGTGCCAGCAGTTACGGCCGGGACAGGGGGCCTGGCGAGCAGTACTTC.